The 25 T cell receptor beta chains reported below all come from one sample, sequenced in a study of blood T cell repertoires in COVID-19 (dated by TCRdb to 2020 to 2021). Libraries came from the immunoSEQ multiplex PCR assay. In its TCRdb copy, this immuneACCESS table keeps in-frame sequences only and misses some clones. Where compared with another copy, unresolved V genes explain less than half of these, and the others have no known cause. The sample table lists 150,000 to 200,000 clones, about 85% of them with a count of one. In total, the top ten clones hold under 2.5% of the sample. What was sequenced was peripheral blood. The receptors here all came from a man in his 70s with active or convalescent COVID-19.

This chain links TRBV7-8 with TRBJ2-2; 10 nucleotides match TRBD1. This CDR3 has 19 amino acids. J gave up 0 bases and V 5 bases, and 12 bases lay outside the gene matches. Germline CDR1 SGHVS, CDR2 FQNEAQ. The CDR3 bases are TGTGCCAGCAGCACCCTGTCCAGACAGGGGGCCGCGAACACCGGGGAGCTGTTTTTT. Amino acids: CASSTLSRQGAANTGELFF.

The rearrangement links TRBV11-2 to TRBJ2-3; unclear D gene. Trimming removed 7 bases from V and 0 bases from J, with 11 bases in between. CDR1 and CDR2 from the germline V gene are SGHAT and FQNNGV. The CDR3 is 14 amino acids. CDR3 nucleotides: TGTGCCAGCACCCGAACCAGAAGCACAGATACGCAGTATTTT. Translation: CASTRTRSTDTQYF.

The J gene is TRBJ1-3, the V gene TRBV11-2; TRBD1 is a possible D gene (6 bases). V was pared by 6 bases and J by 1 base, with 19 bases between. CDR1 and CDR2 from the germline V gene are SGHAT and FQNNGV. This CDR3 has 17 residues. The CDR3 is CASRVGQPGVSGNTIYF. CDR3 nucleotide sequence: TGTGCCAGCAGAGTTGGACAGCCAGGGGTTTCTGGAAACACCATATATTTT.

This clone has a single count. The chain joins TRBV7-2 to TRBJ2-2, with 13 positions matching TRBD2. The CDR3 consists of 19 residues. Germline lookup yields CDR1 SGHTA and CDR2 FQGNSA. Unmatched junction bases numbered 15, after V lost 6 bases and J lost 5 bases. In DNA, the CDR3 is TGTGCCAGCAGAACTAACCCACTACTAGCGGGGGGGCCAACCGGGGAGCTGTTTTTT. Protein: CASRTNPLLAGGPTGELFF.

V gene TRBV3-1 (or the pseudogene TRBV3-2) combines with J gene TRBJ1-1, with D uncertain. Germline V gives CDR1 LGHDT, CDR2 YNNKEL (reference sequence). V lost 6 bases and J lost 2, with 13 bases in between. The CDR3 has 14 residues. CDR3 in DNA: TGTGCCAGCAGTCTCGGGTATACAAACACTGAAGCTTTCTTT. Protein: CASSLGYTNTEAFF.

J is TRBJ1-1 and V is TRBV28; a possible D gene is TRBD1 (5 bases). Germline CDR1 and CDR2: MDHEN and SYDVKM. This CDR3 spans 12 amino acids. V was clipped by 1 base and J by 11 bases, with 11 bases between them. CDR3: CASSLYRSAAFF. CDR3 DNA sequence: TGTGCCAGCAGTTTATACAGGTCTGCGGCTTTCTTT.

The chain recombines TRBV12-3 or TRBV12-4 with TRBJ2-7, with D hard to call. The CDR3 spans 11 residues. Trimming shortened V by 6 bases and J by 0 bases, and 3 bases separated the two germline ends. CDR3 nucleotides: TGTGCCAGCAGCTTCTCCTACGAGCAGTACTTC. As protein: CASSFSYEQYF.

This clone showed up just once. V is TRBV6-2 or TRBV6-3 and J is TRBJ2-7; TRBD1 matches at 7 bases. V shed 0 bases, J shed 2 bases, and the junction held 7 bases outside the gene matches. From germline, CDR1 is MNHEY and CDR2 SVGEGT. The CDR3 length is 16 residues. The CDR3 protein is CASSYSQGVTAYEQYF. The CDR3 bases are TGTGCCAGCAGTTACTCCCAGGGGGTTACAGCCTACGAGCAGTACTTC.

The chain has TRBV5-1 and TRBJ1-1, with a possible D match to TRBD1 (6 bases). The CDR3 totals 14 residues. With 4 bases removed from V and 1 base from J, the gap between germline ends came to 11 bases. Per germline, CDR1 SGHRS and CDR2 YFSETQ. The CDR3 reads CASSQGTPNTEAFF. The CDR3 DNA is TGCGCCAGCAGCCAAGGGACACCGAACACTGAAGCTTTCTTT.

This chain joins TRBV11-2 and TRBJ1-2; a possible D gene is TRBD1 (5 bases). This CDR3 comprises 13 residues. The germline V and J ends were trimmed by 5 bases and 4 bases, with 11 bases remaining between them. Germline-derived CDR1 and CDR2 are SGHAT and FQNNGV. Here the CDR3 DNA reads TGTGCCAGCAGCCCAGGGTACGGCTATGGCTACACCTTC. This encodes CASSPGYGYGYTF.

The chain carries TRBV23-1 and TRBJ1-1, with D hard to call. TRBV23-1 qualifies as an ORF whose function is uncertain. The ends were cut back, 7 bases at V and 2 bases at J, with 17 bases in the middle. The CDR3 is made up of 15 amino acids. The DNA for the CDR3 is TGCGCCAGCATCGAATCGAGCGGGGTTAACACTGAAGCTTTCTTT. Translation: CASIESSGVNTEAFF.

The rearrangement links TRBV29-1 to TRBJ2-5; possible D gene TRBD1, 6 bases. CDR1 and CDR2 from the germline V gene are SQVTM and ANQGSEA. The CDR3 has 14 amino acids. V was cut by 4 bases and J by 2 bases, with 14 bases left in between. CDR3 amino acids: CSVVRGFGQETQYF. The CDR3 region has the DNA TGCAGCGTTGTGAGGGGGTTCGGTCAAGAGACCCAGTACTTC.

The chain recombines TRBV9 with TRBJ1-6, with 10 bases aligning to TRBD1. CDR3 length: 19 residues. V dropped 0 bases and J dropped 0; count of bases not matched to a gene: 6. Germline V gives CDR1 SGDLS, CDR2 YYNGEE. CDR3 nucleotide sequence: TGTGCCAGCAGCGTAGGTCAGGGACAGGGGAGCTCCTATAATTCACCCCTCCACTTT. This sequence encodes CASSVGQGQGSSYNSPLHF.

The chain is built from TRBV6-2 or TRBV6-3 and TRBJ2-1; 8 nucleotides align to TRBD1. After removal of 4 bases from V and 4 bases from J, the junction contained 0 bases not matched to a gene. This CDR3 has 13 residues. Germline values: CDR1 MNHEY, CDR2 SVGEGT. CDR3 residues: CASSWTGYNEQFF. The CDR3 nucleotides read TGTGCCAGCAGTTGGACAGGGTACAATGAGCAGTTCTTC.

To note about this clone: Other DNA sequences in the sample encode the same CDR3. The chain couples TRBV3-1 (or the pseudogene TRBV3-2) to TRBJ2-1; a possible D gene is TRBD2 (7 bases). The V and J ends lost 3 bases and 4 bases respectively, with 13 bases between them. There are 15 residues in the CDR3. Germline V gene sequence: CDR1 LGHDT, CDR2 YNNKEL (reference sequence). The CDR3 DNA sequence: TGTGCCAGCAGCCAGGGCGGGGGCCTGTACAATGAGCAGTTCTTC. It yields the protein CASSQGGGLYNEQFF.

The chain combines TRBV24-1 with TRBJ2-5, with TRBD1 matching 9 bases. CDR1 KGHDR and CDR2 SFDVKD come from the germline V gene. The CDR3 is 14 residues long. J was trimmed by 5 bases and V by 4 bases; bases with no gene match: 4. CDR3 bases: TGTGCCACCAGTGACCCGACAGGGGGGGAGACCCAGTACTTC. It translates to CATSDPTGGETQYF.

J is TRBJ1-2 and V is TRBV25-1, with 8 bases matching TRBD1. V was clipped by 4 bases and J by 7 bases; unmatched bases: 5. This CDR3 contains 13 residues. Germline lookup yields CDR1 MGHDK and CDR2 SYGVNS. The CDR3 nucleotides read TGTGCCAGCAGTGTCAGGGGGCAAGGTGGCTACACCTTC. It translates to CASSVRGQGGYTF.

The V gene is TRBV15, the J gene TRBJ2-3; D gene ambiguous. The CDR3 is 14 amino acids. V gave up 0 bases and J gave up 14 bases, with 18 bases separating them. Germline CDR1 and CDR2: LNHNV and YYDKDF (reference sequence). Here the CDR3 reads CATSRDPERIEGYF. The DNA of the CDR3 is TGTGCCACCAGCAGAGATCCTGAGCGTATTGAAGGGTATTTT.

The CDR3 DNA is TGTGCCAGCAGCCAAGTCCCCCGCGAGCAGTACTTC. Encoded protein: CASSQVPREQYF. V and J are TRBV14 and TRBJ2-7; D unclear. V lost 1 base and J lost 6, with 7 bases in between. The CDR3 has 12 residues. Germline V gene sequence: CDR1 SGHDN, CDR2 FVKESK.

The rearrangement joins TRBV9 to TRBJ2-1, with D unresolved. CDR3 length equals 15 residues. Germline V CDR1 and CDR2: SGDLS, YYNGEE. V lost 3 bases, J lost 6 bases, and 16 bases lay in between. CDR3 coding DNA: TGTGCCAGCAGCGAAACACCCGCGACTCCCAATGAGCAGTTCTTC. Translating gives CASSETPATPNEQFF.

The chain is built from TRBV19 and TRBJ1-1; a weak D match, TRBD1 (5 bases). Germline CDR1 is LNHDA and CDR2 is SQIVND (reference sequence). V dropped 7 bases and J dropped 0 bases, with 15 bases sitting between them. The CDR3 covers 15 residues. For the CDR3, the DNA is TGTGCCAGTAACCGGGGGGGGAACATGAACACTGAAGCTTTCTTT. It is translated as CASNRGGNMNTEAFF.

This chain connects TRBV7-9 to TRBJ1-5; D not resolved. Trimming cost V 3 bases and J 3 bases, with 21 bases left between them. The germline V gene encodes CDR1 SEHNR and CDR2 FQNEAQ (reference sequence). The CDR3 runs 18 residues. The CDR3 bases are TGTGCCAGCAGCTTTGGCAGGTGGTTTGAGGGATCCAATCAGCCCCAGCATTTT. Its protein is CASSFGRWFEGSNQPQHF.

CDR3 nucleotide sequence: TGTGCCAGCAGTTTCAACAGGGGGCTGGGGGAGACCCAGTACTTC. Translated, it gives CASSFNRGLGETQYF. This sequence joins TRBV6-5 and TRBJ2-5; 9 bases agree with TRBD1. The CDR3 extends over 15 amino acids. Germline-derived CDR1 and CDR2 are MNHEY and SVGAGI. Trimming took 4 bases from V and 5 from J; bases not matched to a gene: 8.

CDR3 coding DNA: TGTGCCAGCAGCCGTAACGACAAATATGGCTACACCTTC. This translates into CASSRNDKYGYTF. The V and J genes are TRBV7-2 and TRBJ1-2; D uncertain. Germline CDR1 SGHTA, CDR2 FQGNSA. This CDR3 region has 13 residues. The V and J ends lost 5 bases and 5 bases respectively, with 12 bases between them. The full variable domain, its missing parts supplied by reference TRBV7-2 and TRBJ1-2, is GAGVSQSPSNKVTEKGKDVELRCDPISGHTALYWYRQSLGQGLEFLIYFQGNSAPDKSGLPSDRFSAERTGGSVSTLTIQRTQQEDSAVYLCASSRNDKYGYTFGSGTRLTVV.

In the case of this clone: Other nucleotide sequences in the sample specify the same CDR3. This chain links TRBV15 with TRBJ1-4; TRBD1 agrees at 9 bases. This CDR3 is built from 14 residues. Germline V gives CDR1 LNHNV, CDR2 YYDKDF (reference sequence). Trimming at V came to 3 bases and at J to 8 bases, leaving 4 bases not matched to a gene. This CDR3 reads CATSRDRGREKLFF. The CDR3 bases are TGTGCCACCAGCAGGGACAGGGGCAGGGAAAAACTGTTTTTT.